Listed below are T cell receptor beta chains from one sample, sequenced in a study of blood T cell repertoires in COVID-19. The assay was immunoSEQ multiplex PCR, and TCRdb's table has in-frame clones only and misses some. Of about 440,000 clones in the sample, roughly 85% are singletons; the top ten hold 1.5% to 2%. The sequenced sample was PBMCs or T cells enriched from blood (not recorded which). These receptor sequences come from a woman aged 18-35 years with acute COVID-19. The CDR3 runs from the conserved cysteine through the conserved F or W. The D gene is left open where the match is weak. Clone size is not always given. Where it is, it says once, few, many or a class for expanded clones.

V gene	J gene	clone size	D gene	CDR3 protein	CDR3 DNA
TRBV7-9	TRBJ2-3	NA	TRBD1	CASSPRTGEGSADTQYF	TGTGCCAGCAGCCCGAGGACAGGGGAGGGATCGGCAGATACGCAGTATTTT
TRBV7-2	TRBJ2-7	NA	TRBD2	CASSPPGLARYEQYF	TGTGCCAGCAGCCCCCCGGGACTAGCGCGCTACGAGCAGTACTTC
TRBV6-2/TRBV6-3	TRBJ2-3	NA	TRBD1	CASSKPGQGTDTQYF	TGTGCCAGCAGTAAACCGGGACAGGGGACAGATACGCAGTATTTT
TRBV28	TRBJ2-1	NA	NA	CASSFSGKWYNEQFF	TGTGCCAGCAGTTTTTCCGGGAAATGGTACAATGAGCAGTTCTTC
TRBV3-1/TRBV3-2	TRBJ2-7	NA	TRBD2	CASSQGPSGSYEQYF	TGTGCCAGCAGCCAAGGCCCTAGCGGGAGCTACGAGCAGTACTTC
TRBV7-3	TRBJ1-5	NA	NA	CASSAGTNQPQHF	TGTGCCAGCAGTGCAGGGACTAATCAGCCCCAGCATTTT
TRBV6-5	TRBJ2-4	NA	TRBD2	CASSPGGAKNIQYF	TGTGCCAGCAGTCCCGGGGGGGCCAAAAACATTCAGTACTTC
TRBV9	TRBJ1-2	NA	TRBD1	CASSVGDRAYGYTF	TGTGCCAGCAGCGTAGGGGACAGGGCCTATGGCTACACCTTC
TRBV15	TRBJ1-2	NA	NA	CATSRDVGQNYGYTF	TGTGCCACCAGCAGAGATGTTGGACAGAACTATGGCTACACCTTC
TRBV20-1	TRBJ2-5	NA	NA	CSARDMETQYF	TGCAGTGCTAGAGATATGGAGACCCAGTACTTC
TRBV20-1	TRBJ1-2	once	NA	CSALRDYGYTF	TGCAGTGCCCTCCGGGACTATGGCTACACCTTC
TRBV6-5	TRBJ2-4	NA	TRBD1	CASSPGTGANIQYF	TGTGCCAGCAGCCCGGGGACAGGGGCGAACATTCAGTACTTC
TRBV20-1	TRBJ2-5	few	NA	CSARKRETQYF	TGCAGTGCCCGGAAGCGGGAGACCCAGTACTTC
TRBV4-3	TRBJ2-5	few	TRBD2	CASSQNSGGGETQYF	TGCGCCAGCAGCCAAAACAGCGGGGGTGGAGAGACCCAGTACTTC
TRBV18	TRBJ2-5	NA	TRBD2	CASSPRGLAGDETQYF	TGTGCCAGCTCACCACGGGGACTAGCGGGGGATGAGACCCAGTACTTC
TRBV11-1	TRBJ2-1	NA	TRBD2	CASSGRLAGIYNEQFF	TGTGCCAGCAGCGGCCGACTAGCGGGGATTTACAATGAGCAGTTCTTC
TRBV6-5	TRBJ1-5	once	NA	CASGQFSNQPQHF	TGTGCCAGTGGACAGTTTAGCAATCAGCCCCAGCATTTT
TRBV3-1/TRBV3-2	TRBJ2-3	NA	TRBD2	CASSPRSGRMKDTQYF	TGTGCCAGCAGCCCCCGCAGCGGGAGGATGAAGGATACGCAGTATTTT
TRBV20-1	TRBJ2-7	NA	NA	CSASNIASFSYEQYF	TGCAGTGCTAGTAATATCGCTAGTTTCTCCTACGAGCAGTACTTC
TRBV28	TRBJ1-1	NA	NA	CASGAGQTNTEAFF	TGTGCCAGTGGGGCCGGACAGACGAACACTGAAGCTTTCTTT
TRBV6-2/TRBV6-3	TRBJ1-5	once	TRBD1	CASSYSMGQGGSQHF	TGTGCCAGCAGTTACTCGATGGGACAGGGGGGGTCCCAGCATTTT
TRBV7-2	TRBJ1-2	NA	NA	CASSLGGSNYGYTF	TGTGCCAGCAGCTTAGGAGGTTCTAACTATGGCTACACCTTC
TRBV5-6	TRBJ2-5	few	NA	CASSLPGETQYF	TGTGCCAGCAGCTTGCCAGGGGAGACCCAGTACTTC
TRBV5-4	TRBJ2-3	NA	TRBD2	CASSPSGGTTDTQYF	TGTGCCAGCAGCCCTAGCGGGGGGACCACAGATACGCAGTATTTT
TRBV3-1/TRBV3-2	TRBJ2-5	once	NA	CASSRQPGPGEETQYF	TGTGCCAGCAGCCGACAACCCGGGCCCGGGGAGGAGACCCAGTACTTC
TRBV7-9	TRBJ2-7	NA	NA	CASSGAGEQYF	TGTGCCAGCAGCGGGGCGGGAGAGCAGTACTTC
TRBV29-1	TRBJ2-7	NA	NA	CSVEADEQYF	TGCAGCGTTGAAGCAGACGAGCAGTACTTC
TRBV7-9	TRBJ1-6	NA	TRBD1	CASSPMDPGTAYNSPLHF	TGTGCCAGCAGCCCGATGGACCCCGGGACAGCCTATAATTCACCCCTCCACTTT
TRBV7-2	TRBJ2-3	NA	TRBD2	CASSFLGGRFTDTQYF	TGTGCCAGCAGCTTTCTCGGCGGGAGGTTTACAGATACGCAGTATTTT
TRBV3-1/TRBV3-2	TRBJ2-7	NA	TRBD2	CASSQDGTSGSEYF	TGTGCCAGCAGCCAAGATGGGACTAGCGGGAGTGAGTACTTC
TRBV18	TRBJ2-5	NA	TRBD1	CASSPVHTRQGETQYF	TGTGCCAGCTCACCGGTTCATACTCGACAGGGTGAGACCCAGTACTTC
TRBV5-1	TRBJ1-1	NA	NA	CASGTGSGTEAFF	TGCGCCAGCGGAACAGGGTCTGGAACTGAAGCTTTCTTT
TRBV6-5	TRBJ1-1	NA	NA	CASSSHEGLNTEAFF	TGTGCCAGCAGTAGCCATGAGGGCCTGAACACTGAAGCTTTCTTT
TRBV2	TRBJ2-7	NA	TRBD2	CATSGEGLAEKFSYEQYF	TGTGCCACATCAGGAGAGGGACTAGCGGAGAAATTTTCCTACGAGCAGTACTTC